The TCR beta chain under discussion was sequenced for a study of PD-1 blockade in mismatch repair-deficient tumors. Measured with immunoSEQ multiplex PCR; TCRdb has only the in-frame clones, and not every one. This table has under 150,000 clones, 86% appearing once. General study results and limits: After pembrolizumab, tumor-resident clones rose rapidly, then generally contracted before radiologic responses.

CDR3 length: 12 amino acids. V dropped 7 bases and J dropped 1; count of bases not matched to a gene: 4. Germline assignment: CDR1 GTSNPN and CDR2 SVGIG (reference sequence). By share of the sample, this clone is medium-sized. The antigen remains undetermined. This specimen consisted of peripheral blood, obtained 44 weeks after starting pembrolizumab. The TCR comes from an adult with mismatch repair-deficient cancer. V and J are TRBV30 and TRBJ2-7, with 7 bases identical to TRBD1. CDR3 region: CASTGVSYEQYF. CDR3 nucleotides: TGTGCCTCCACAGGGGTGTCCTACGAGCAGTACTTC.